The rows below give T cell receptor beta chains drawn from one sample of a study of blood T cell repertoires in COVID-19. Profiled with immunoSEQ multiplex PCR; TCRdb holds only in-frame clones, not every one. The sample records some 150,000 clones, 75% to 85% being singletons. Material for sequencing was peripheral blood. The receptors here all came from a man in his 60s with active or convalescent COVID-19. Both conserved end residues are trimmed from each CDR3.

TRBJ2-3 | TRBV10-3 | AISSGIAGDTQY
TRBJ1-6 | TRBV4-2 | ASSQDGDSLYNSPLH
TRBJ2-7 | TRBV7-2 | ASSLALAEGRSYEQY
TRBJ1-2 | TRBV7-2 | ASSSKTGDYGYT
TRBJ1-3 | TRBV28 | ASSEQGSIGNTIY
TRBJ2-7 | TRBV3-1/TRBV3-2 | ASSQVSGAYEQY
TRBJ2-1 | TRBV5-1 | ASSLELAGRSSYNEQF
TRBJ1-5 | TRBV29-1 | SAGQGARQPQH
TRBJ2-7 | TRBV28 | ASCPGTGSSYEQY
TRBJ1-4 | TRBV7-2 | ASSPDRAGEKLF
TRBJ2-1 | TRBV6-2/TRBV6-3 | ASSYGYAEQF
TRBJ2-1 | TRBV5-1 | ASTSSGSSYNEQF
TRBJ2-1 | TRBV2 | ASRIAGGEQF
TRBJ2-7 | TRBV29-1 | SVVSSGSSYEQY
TRBJ1-5 | TRBV30 | ACRDRVDQPQH
TRBJ2-5 | TRBV4-3 | ASSPHSGAETQY
TRBJ2-3 | TRBV6-1 | ASSEQSGRLTDTQY
TRBJ2-7 | TRBV7-2 | ASSFRTNFGTYPYEQY
TRBJ2-4 | TRBV19 | ASSIDPPAGGGNIQY
TRBJ1-2 | TRBV5-8 | ASSFGQGVTYGYT
TRBJ1-1 | TRBV18 | ASSPIGIAEAF
TRBJ2-7 | TRBV7-2 | ASSLGTSALYEQY
TRBJ1-6 | TRBV2 | ASSVMQPSSSYNSPLH
TRBJ1-1 | TRBV19 | ASTLGLTEAF
TRBJ1-5 | TRBV7-9 | ASSSGRQGNQPQH
TRBJ1-5 | TRBV6-4 | ASSDGGDQPQH
TRBJ2-3 | TRBV9 | ASSAGGLVDTQY
TRBJ2-1 | TRBV3-1/TRBV3-2 | ASSHDQVYNEQF
TRBJ1-3 | TRBV7-8 | ASSLVRGLGNTIY
TRBJ1-4 | TRBV4-1 | ASSPFRGVSREKLF
TRBJ1-2 | TRBV6-6 | ASSYLKNRDHYGYT
TRBJ1-2 | TRBV7-2 | ASSLGTGGYYGYT
TRBJ2-5 | TRBV6-5 | ASSYYGSKETQY
TRBJ2-1 | TRBV6-2/TRBV6-3 | ASSYSGDKPYNEQF
TRBJ2-3 | TRBV5-6 | ASSLGGPSDTQY
TRBJ1-1 | TRBV7-8 | ASSSDRTGGDTEAF
TRBJ1-5 | TRBV19 | ASTTEGGARGNQPQH
TRBJ1-2 | TRBV27 | ASSFQGQGFGGYT
TRBJ2-5 | TRBV21-1 | ASSIRTDYQETQY
TRBJ1-5 | TRBV10-1 | ASRGGPVNQPQH
TRBJ1-2 | TRBV28 | ASSLPRAEGYT
TRBJ2-1 | TRBV28 | ASSYSPLPNNEQF
TRBJ1-3 | TRBV7-9 | ASSFSLGTSGNTIY
TRBJ1-2 | TRBV6-5 | ASSQSGTNYGYT
TRBJ2-1 | TRBV7-6 | ASSLSPGQQTYNEQF
TRBJ2-1 | TRBV5-1 | ASSFGTSGINEQF
TRBJ2-7 | TRBV7-8 | ASSPKRGTRGSEQY
TRBJ2-1 | TRBV13 | ASSSPGLAGGPGEQF
TRBJ2-2 | TRBV5-1 | ASSRVMVGELF
TRBJ1-4 | TRBV3-1/TRBV3-2 | ASSRTGGKAEKLF
TRBJ2-7 | TRBV10-2 | ASGGQYEQY
TRBJ2-1 | TRBV10-3 | AISRTSGSDEQF
TRBJ2-7 | TRBV18 | ASSPGTGGVHEQY
TRBJ1-5 | TRBV10-3 | AAQGVTNQPQH
TRBJ1-2 | TRBV27 | ASSLAGGLGSDGYT
TRBJ2-5 | TRBV5-4 | ASSLPGGETQY
TRBJ2-1 | TRBV19 | ASTGVADRLSSSYNEQF
TRBJ1-5 | TRBV4-3 | ASSQDQNQPQH
TRBJ2-5 | TRBV5-8 | ASSLRTSGIVETQY
TRBJ2-1 | TRBV2 | ANSPSGQGDNEQF